The T cell receptor (beta chain) under discussion was sequenced for a study of cytomegalovirus exposure and HLA in healthy donors. V was clipped by 5 bases and J by 6 bases, with 13 bases between them. CDR3 length: 14 residues. Germline V gene sequence: CDR1 MNHNY, CDR2 SVGAGI (reference sequence). The PCR used 60 Vbeta and 13 Jbeta primers. Some clones are missing from TCRdb's copy, which holds only in-frame ones; the method was immunoSEQ multiplex PCR. Of about 80,000 clones in the sample, roughly 69% are singletons; the top ten hold 6.9%. The sequenced sample was PBMCs. The clonotype originates from a woman between 45 and 60 years old in good health and CMV-seropositive. This rearrangement joins TRBV6-6 to TRBJ1-4; possible D gene TRBD1, 5 bases. The CDR3 region is CASSLQGGYEKLFF. In nucleotides, the CDR3 is TGTGCCAGCAGTCTCCAGGGAGGGTATGAAAAACTGTTTTTT.